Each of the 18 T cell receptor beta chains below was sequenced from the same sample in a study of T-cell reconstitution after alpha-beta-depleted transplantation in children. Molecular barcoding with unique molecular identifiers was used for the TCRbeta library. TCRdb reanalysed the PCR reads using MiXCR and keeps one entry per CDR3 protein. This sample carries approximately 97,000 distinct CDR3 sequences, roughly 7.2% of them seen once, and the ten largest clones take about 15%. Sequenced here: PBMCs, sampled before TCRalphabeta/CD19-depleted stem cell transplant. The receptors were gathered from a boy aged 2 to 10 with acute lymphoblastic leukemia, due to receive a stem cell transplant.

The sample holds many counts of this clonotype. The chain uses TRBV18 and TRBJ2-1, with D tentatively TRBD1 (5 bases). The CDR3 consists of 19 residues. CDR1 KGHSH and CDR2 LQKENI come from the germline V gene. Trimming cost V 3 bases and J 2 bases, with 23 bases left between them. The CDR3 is CASSPMGITQWGTYNEQFF. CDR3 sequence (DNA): TGTGCCAGCTCACCTATGGGGATTACTCAATGGGGCACCTACAATGAGCAGTTCTTC.

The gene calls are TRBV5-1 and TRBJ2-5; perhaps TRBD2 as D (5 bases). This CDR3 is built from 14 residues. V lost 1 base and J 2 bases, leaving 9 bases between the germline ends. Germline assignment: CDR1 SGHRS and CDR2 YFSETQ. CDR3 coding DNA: TGCGCCAGCAGCTTGAGGAGGATACAAGAGACCCAGTACTTC. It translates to CASSLRRIQETQYF.

The CDR3 DNA sequence: TGCGCCAGCAGCCAAGCTCGAGGACAGGGGACGCCCCAGCATTTT. Translated, it gives CASSQARGQGTPQHF. The chain joins TRBV4-1 to TRBJ1-5; 9 bases are a match to TRBD1. V trimming: 1 base; J trimming: 9 bases; junction bases outside the gene matches: 7. The CDR3 consists of 15 residues. Germline-derived CDR1 and CDR2 are MGHRA and YSYEKL.

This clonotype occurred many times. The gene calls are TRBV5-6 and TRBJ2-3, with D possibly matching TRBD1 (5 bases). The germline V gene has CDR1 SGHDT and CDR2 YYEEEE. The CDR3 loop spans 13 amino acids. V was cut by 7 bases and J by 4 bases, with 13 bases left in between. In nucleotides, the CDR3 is TGTGCCAGCGGGATGCAGGGTCCAGATACGCAGTATTTT. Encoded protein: CASGMQGPDTQYF.

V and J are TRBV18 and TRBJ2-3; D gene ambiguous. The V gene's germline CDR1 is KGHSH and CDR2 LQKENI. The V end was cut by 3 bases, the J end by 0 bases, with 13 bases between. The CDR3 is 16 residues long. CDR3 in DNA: TGTGCCAGCTCACCCAAAGACAAGGCGAGCACAGATACGCAGTATTTT. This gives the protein CASSPKDKASTDTQYF.

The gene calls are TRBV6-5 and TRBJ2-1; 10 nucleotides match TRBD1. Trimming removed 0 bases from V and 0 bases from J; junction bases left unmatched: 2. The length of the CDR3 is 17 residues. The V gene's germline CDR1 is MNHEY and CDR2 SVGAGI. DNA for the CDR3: TGTGCCAGCAGTTACTCGGGACAGGGGAACTCCTACAATGAGCAGTTCTTC. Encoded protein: CASSYSGQGNSYNEQFF.

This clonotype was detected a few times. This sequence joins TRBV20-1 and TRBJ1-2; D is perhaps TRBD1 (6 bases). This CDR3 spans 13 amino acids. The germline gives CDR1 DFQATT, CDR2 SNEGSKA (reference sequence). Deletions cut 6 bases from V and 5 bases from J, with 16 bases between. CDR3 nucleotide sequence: TGCAGTGCGATCAAGACAGGCCCTTATGGCTACACCTTC. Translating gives CSAIKTGPYGYTF.

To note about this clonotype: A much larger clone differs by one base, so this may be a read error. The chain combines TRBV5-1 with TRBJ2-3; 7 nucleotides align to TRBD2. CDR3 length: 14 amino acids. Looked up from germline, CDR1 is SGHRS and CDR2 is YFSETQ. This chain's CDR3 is CASSAGLETDTRYF. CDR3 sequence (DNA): TGCGCCAGCAGCGCTGGACTAGAGACAGATACGCGGTATTTT. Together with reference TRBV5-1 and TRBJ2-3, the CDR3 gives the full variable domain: KAGVTQTPRYLIKTRGQQVTLSCSPISGHRSVSWYQQTPGQGLQFLFEYFSETQRNKGNFPGRFSGRQFSNSRSEMNVSTLELGDSALYLCASSAGLETDTRYFGPGTRLTVL.

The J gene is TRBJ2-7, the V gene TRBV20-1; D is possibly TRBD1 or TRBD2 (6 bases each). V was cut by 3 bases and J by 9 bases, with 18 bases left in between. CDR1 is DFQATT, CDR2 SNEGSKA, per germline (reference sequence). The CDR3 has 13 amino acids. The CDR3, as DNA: TGCAGTGCTAGTTCGGGGGCAGGAGGCGGGCAGTACTTC. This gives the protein CSASSGAGGGQYF.

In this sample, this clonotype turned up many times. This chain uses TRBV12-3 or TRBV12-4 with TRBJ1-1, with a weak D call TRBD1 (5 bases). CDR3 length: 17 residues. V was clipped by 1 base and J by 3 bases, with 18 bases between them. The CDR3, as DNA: TGTGCCAGCAGTTTAGGGGGTGGGACCCATCTTGACACTGAAGCTTTCTTT. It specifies CASSLGGGTHLDTEAFF.

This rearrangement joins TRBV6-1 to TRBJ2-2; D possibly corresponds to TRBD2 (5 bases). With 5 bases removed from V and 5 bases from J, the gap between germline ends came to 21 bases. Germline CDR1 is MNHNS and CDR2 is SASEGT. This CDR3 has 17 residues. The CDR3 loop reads CASSPIPRRGLTGELFF. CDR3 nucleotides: TGTGCCAGCAGTCCGATCCCCAGGAGAGGGCTGACCGGGGAGCTGTTTTTT.

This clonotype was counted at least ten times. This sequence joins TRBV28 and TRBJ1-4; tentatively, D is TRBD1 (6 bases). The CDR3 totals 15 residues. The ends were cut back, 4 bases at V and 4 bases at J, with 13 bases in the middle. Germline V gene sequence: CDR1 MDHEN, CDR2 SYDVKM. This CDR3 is CASSSSTGRNEKLFF. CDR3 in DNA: TGTGCCAGCAGTTCCTCGACAGGACGTAATGAAAAACTGTTTTTT.

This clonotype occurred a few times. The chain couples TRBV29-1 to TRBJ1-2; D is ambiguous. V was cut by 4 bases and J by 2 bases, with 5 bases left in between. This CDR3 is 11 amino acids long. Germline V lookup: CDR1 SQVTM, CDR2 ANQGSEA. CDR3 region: CSVGENYGYTF. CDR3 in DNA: TGCAGCGTTGGGGAGAACTATGGCTACACCTTC.

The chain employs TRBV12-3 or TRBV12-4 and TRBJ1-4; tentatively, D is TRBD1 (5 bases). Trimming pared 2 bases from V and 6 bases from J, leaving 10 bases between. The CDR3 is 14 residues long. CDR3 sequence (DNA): TGTGCCAGCAGTTTAACTGGGGCGGATGAAAAACTGTTTTTT. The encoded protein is CASSLTGADEKLFF.

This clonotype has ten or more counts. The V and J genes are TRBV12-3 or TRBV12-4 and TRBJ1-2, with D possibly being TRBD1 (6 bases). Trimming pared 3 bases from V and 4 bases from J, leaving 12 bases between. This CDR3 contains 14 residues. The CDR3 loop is CASSFNYRVYGYTF. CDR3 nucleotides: TGTGCCAGCAGTTTTAATTACAGGGTCTATGGCTACACCTTC.

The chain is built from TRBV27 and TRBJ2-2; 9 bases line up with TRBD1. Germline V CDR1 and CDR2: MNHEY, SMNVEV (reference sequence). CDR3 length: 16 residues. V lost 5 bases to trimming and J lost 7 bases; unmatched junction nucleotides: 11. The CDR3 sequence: CASSTRTGVSGGELFF. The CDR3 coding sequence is TGTGCCAGCAGTACACGGACAGGGGTCTCGGGCGGGGAGCTGTTTTTT.

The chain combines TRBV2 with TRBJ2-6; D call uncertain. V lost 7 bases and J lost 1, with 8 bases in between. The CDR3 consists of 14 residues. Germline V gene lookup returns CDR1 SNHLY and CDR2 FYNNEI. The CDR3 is CASNGLSGANVLTF. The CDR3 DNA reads TGTGCCAGCAACGGGTTATCTGGGGCCAACGTCCTGACTTTC.

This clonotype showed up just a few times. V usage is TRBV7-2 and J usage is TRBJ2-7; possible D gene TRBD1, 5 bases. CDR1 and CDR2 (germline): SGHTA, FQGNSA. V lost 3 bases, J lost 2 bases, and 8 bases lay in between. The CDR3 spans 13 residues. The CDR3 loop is CASSFLTAYEQYF. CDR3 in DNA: TGTGCCAGCAGCTTTCTGACAGCCTACGAGCAGTACTTC.